This T cell receptor beta chain was retrieved from a study of Ad26.COV2.S vaccination and SARS-CoV-2 variants. Study in general: Recipients of Ad26.COV2.S got it intramuscularly, once or twice 56 days apart.

Study-level results: While placebo recipients had lower spike-specific TCR breadth, vaccine recipients had more.

About this clone itself: Antigen: not known.

TCRdb's copy holds only in-frame clones and misses some; the assay was immunoSEQ multiplex PCR. The profile covers hundreds of thousands of clones, with 80% to 90% appearing a single time and around 1.4% taken by the ten largest. The germline gives CDR1 SGHNT, CDR2 YENEEA. The V segment lost 5 bases and the J segment 4 bases; nucleotides outside the gene matches: 5. This CDR3 region has 15 residues. The sample's treatment: roughly 18 received Ad26.COV2.S at low or high dose, single or two shots; roughly five received placebo; per-sample allocation not given. Samples came from day 63 after the first vaccine or placebo injection. Within Boston, the person who donated was an adult of 18-55 years.

Here the sequenced sample was peripheral blood, taken in a trial of Ad26.COV2.S vaccine versus placebo. The chain couples TRBV11-3 to TRBJ2-1; 10 nucleotides line up with TRBD2. The receptor comes from a person between 18 and 59 years old who received the Ad26.COV2.S COVID-19 vaccine or a placebo. CDR3 amino acids: CASSRTSGLYNEQFF. Here the CDR3 DNA reads TGTGCCAGCAGCCGGACTAGCGGCTTATACAATGAGCAGTTCTTC.